These 15 T cell receptor beta chains were sequenced from one sample in a study of T cells in Graves' hyperthyroidism and ophthalmopathy. The investigators amplified TCR beta CDR3 regions from RNA transcripts. RT-PCR in the first round (using the HTBI primer set) targeted the TCR CDR3. One entry per CDR3 protein results from TCRdb running MiXCR on the multiplex PCR reads. Of hundreds of thousands of distinct CDR3 sequences listed, 11% to 15% are singletons. The specimen was blood. These receptors were obtained from a woman in her thirties or forties with Graves' hyperthyroidism.

Many counts were recorded for this clonotype. This chain links TRBV9 with TRBJ1-2; D gene unclear. Germline CDR1 SGDLS, CDR2 YYNGEE. V shed 0 bases and J shed 2 bases, with 5 bases lying between them. This CDR3 contains 13 residues. DNA for the CDR3: TGTGCCAGCAGCGTAGGTGGGAACTATGGCTACACCTTC. Amino acids: CASSVGGNYGYTF.

There are a few counts of this clonotype. The CDR3 here is CSASDDLGTSSTDTQYF. The CDR3 nucleotides read TGCAGTGCTAGCGATGACCTTGGGACTAGCAGTACAGATACGCAGTATTTT. The chain is built from TRBV20-1 and TRBJ2-3; 9 positions match TRBD2. This CDR3 contains 17 residues. Germline assignment: CDR1 DFQATT and CDR2 SNEGSKA (reference sequence). The J segment lost 3 bases and the V segment lost 3 bases, leaving 13 bases of the junction unmatched.

This clonotype was detected many times. V gene TRBV29-1 combines with J gene TRBJ2-1, with no clear D. The CDR3 spans 14 residues. The germline V and J ends were trimmed by 2 bases and 10 bases, with 18 bases remaining between them. From germline, CDR1 is SQVTM and CDR2 ANQGSEA. The chain's CDR3 is CSVESYNDGLEQFF. CDR3 nucleotide sequence: TGCAGCGTTGAATCCTACAATGATGGGTTGGAGCAGTTCTTC.

Many counts were recorded for this clonotype. This chain uses TRBV6-9 with TRBJ1-1; D is unresolved. This CDR3 spans 17 amino acids. The germline V gene has CDR1 MNHGY and CDR2 SVAAGI. The V end lost 2 bases, the J end lost 0 bases, and 16 bases lay between the germline ends. The CDR3 bases are TGTGCCAGCAGTTATCTCCCCCCTGGAGGGATGAACACTGAAGCTTTCTTT. It translates to CASSYLPPGGMNTEAFF.

This clonotype occurred a few times. The DNA for the CDR3 is TGTGCCAGCAGTTACTCGCGGACAGGCCAAGAGACCCAGTACTTC. Translation: CASSYSRTGQETQYF. The rearrangement links TRBV6-6 to TRBJ2-5; 7 positions agree with TRBD1. The CDR3 sequence is 15 residues long. V trimming: 0 bases; J trimming: 1 base; junction bases outside the gene matches: 2. The germline V gene encodes CDR1 MNHNY and CDR2 SVGAGI (reference sequence).

In this sample, this clonotype turned up many times. The J gene is TRBJ1-1, the V gene TRBV7-3, with D tentatively TRBD1 (6 bases). Per the germline V gene, CDR1 is SGHTA and CDR2 is FQGTGA. V lost 6 bases and J lost 1, with 12 bases in between. This CDR3 spans 14 amino acids. CDR3 in amino acids: CASRLDRTNTEAFF. CDR3 bases: TGTGCCAGCAGACTCGACAGGACGAACACTGAAGCTTTCTTT. Complete variable domain (other parts from reference TRBV7-3 and TRBJ1-1): GAGVSQTPSNKVTEKGKYVELRCDPISGHTALYWYRQSLGQGPEFLIYFQGTGAADDSGLPNDRFFAVRPEGSVSTLKIQRTERGDSAVYLCASRLDRTNTEAFFGQGTRLTVV.

The chain carries TRBV20-1 and TRBJ1-1; weak D call: TRBD1 (5 bases). Trimming cost V 6 bases and J 3 bases, with 14 bases left between them. This CDR3 has 13 amino acids. Germline loops: CDR1 DFQATT, CDR2 SNEGSKA (reference sequence). This CDR3 is CSATGHKDTEAFF. CDR3 sequence (DNA): TGCAGTGCCACCGGACATAAGGACACTGAAGCTTTCTTT.

A few counts support this clonotype. V is TRBV7-9 and J is TRBJ2-7; D is perhaps TRBD1 (6 bases). Deletions cut 1 base from V and 2 bases from J, with 15 bases between. The CDR3 extends over 16 amino acids. Looked up from germline, CDR1 is SEHNR and CDR2 is FQNEAQ (reference sequence). CDR3 coding DNA: TGTGCCAGCAGCTTAGTCAGGGGCCCAAATCCCTACGAGCAGTACTTC. Translation: CASSLVRGPNPYEQYF.

This clonotype was observed many times. V is TRBV28 and J is TRBJ2-1, with 7 positions matching TRBD2. Germline CDR1 reads MDHEN; CDR2 reads SYDVKM. Losses at the gene ends were 6 bases for V and 4 bases for J; bases not matched to a gene: 12. The CDR3 is 16 amino acids. CDR3 in DNA: TGTGCCAGCAGCCCTTCGACTAGCCGCCTTTACAATGAGCAGTTCTTC. It encodes CASSPSTSRLYNEQFF.

This clonotype was observed at least ten times. The chain couples TRBV20-1 to TRBJ2-7; D unresolved. The CDR3 runs to 11 residues. CDR1 is DFQATT and CDR2 is SNEGSKA in the germline V gene (reference sequence). The V and J ends lost 8 bases and 0 bases respectively, with 8 bases between them. The DNA for the CDR3 is TGCAGTCCCCAGGACTCCTACGAGCAGTACTTC. As protein: CSPQDSYEQYF.

This clonotype appeared many times. The chain is built from TRBV5-1 and TRBJ2-7, with D possibly matching TRBD2 (6 bases). V dropped 4 bases and J dropped 3 bases, with 17 bases sitting between them. Germline V gives CDR1 SGHRS, CDR2 YFSETQ. The CDR3 loop spans 15 amino acids. The CDR3 is CASSPQPGLVYEQYF. The CDR3 DNA follows: TGCGCCAGCAGCCCCCAGCCGGGACTCGTCTACGAGCAGTACTTC.

The chain joins TRBV30 to TRBJ2-2; 9 nucleotides line up with TRBD1. The CDR3 is made up of 13 amino acids. V was pared by 8 bases and J by 5 bases, with 6 bases of the junction left unmatched. The germline CDR1 and CDR2 sequences are GTSNPN and SVGIG (reference sequence). CDR3 nucleotides: TGTGCCCGTGGACAGGGGTGGACCGGGGAGCTGTTTTTT. Residues: CARGQGWTGELFF.

At least ten counts were recorded for this clonotype. The V and J genes are TRBV28 and TRBJ2-7; D gene unclear. Germline V lookup: CDR1 MDHEN, CDR2 SYDVKM. The CDR3 sequence is 13 residues long. V was shortened by 1 base and J by 2 bases, with 6 bases between the two germline ends. The CDR3: CASSLSHTYEQYF. The CDR3 region has the DNA TGTGCCAGCAGTTTATCACATACCTACGAGCAGTACTTC. Looking up the rest from reference TRBV28 and TRBJ2-7 gives the full variable domain: DVKVTQSSRYLVKRTGEKVFLECVQDMDHENMFWYRQDPGLGLRLIYFSYDVKMKEKGDIPEGYSVSREKKERFSLILESASTNQTSMYLCASSLSHTYEQYFGPGTRLTVT.

This clonotype was detected ten times or more. The gene calls are TRBV28 and TRBJ2-1, with 9 bases lining up with TRBD2. V lost 3 bases to trimming and J lost 5 bases; unmatched junction nucleotides: 5. Per germline, CDR1 MDHEN and CDR2 SYDVKM. This CDR3 is built from 15 residues. The CDR3 bases are TGTGCCAGCAGTTTTATGTCTAGCGGGAACAATGAGCAGTTCTTC. It encodes CASSFMSSGNNEQFF.

This clonotype occurred a few times. V gene TRBV20-1 combines with J gene TRBJ1-2; a weak D match, TRBD1 (5 bases). Per the germline V gene, CDR1 is DFQATT and CDR2 is SNEGSKA (reference sequence). The CDR3 runs 13 residues. V dropped 3 bases and J dropped 7 bases, with 15 bases sitting between them. The CDR3 DNA reads TGCAGTGCTAGCAGGATGGGGGGAAGTGGCTACACCTTC. Translation: CSASRMGGSGYTF.